One sample yielded the 13 T cell receptor beta chains listed below, sequenced in a study of blood T cell repertoires in COVID-19. Clones were read by immunoSEQ multiplex PCR, and TCRdb kept only the in-frame ones, dropping some. Here the sample spans 250,000 to 300,000 clones, 80% to 90% being singletons. The sequencing input was peripheral blood. These TCRs come from a woman in her 70s with COVID-19, enrolled during active disease.

The genes are TRBV6-6 and TRBJ2-3, with TRBD1 as a possible D gene (6 bases). The CDR3 sequence is 15 residues long. The germline V and J ends were trimmed by 4 bases and 0 bases, with 11 bases remaining between them. Germline V CDR1 and CDR2: MNHNY, SVGAGI (reference sequence). CDR3 sequence: CASSLPGESTDTQYF. The CDR3 DNA sequence: TGTGCCAGCAGTTTGCCAGGGGAAAGCACAGATACGCAGTATTTT.

V and J are TRBV4-2 and TRBJ2-2; TRBD1 matches at 8 bases. This CDR3 is 18 amino acids long. CDR1 and CDR2 from the germline V gene are LGHNA and YNFKEQ. J lost 7 bases, V lost 0 bases, and 13 bases had no gene match. Here the CDR3 DNA reads TGTGCCAGCAGCCAAGAAGGTTGGTTGGACAGGGTAATCGGGGAGCTGTTTTTT. Amino acid sequence: CASSQEGWLDRVIGELFF.

This clone occurred a few times. The gene calls are TRBV7-2 and TRBJ1-2; D call uncertain. CDR1 SGHTA and CDR2 FQGNSA come from the germline V gene. Trimming stripped 5 bases from V and 8 bases from J, with 18 bases between. CDR3 length: 14 residues. The CDR3, as DNA: TGTGCCAGCAGCACACCAGGCGGGTTTTGGGGCTACACCTTC. It is translated as CASSTPGGFWGYTF.

This clone was detected only a few times. The V gene is TRBV18, the J gene TRBJ1-1; TRBD1 is a possible D gene (5 bases). CDR1 is KGHSH, CDR2 LQKENI, per germline. V was cut by 5 bases and J by 2 bases, with 12 bases left in between. The CDR3 is 14 amino acids. CDR3 in amino acids: CASSVGTLNTEAFF. CDR3 coding DNA: TGTGCCAGCTCAGTCGGGACTCTTAACACTGAAGCTTTCTTT.

The chain has TRBV28 and TRBJ1-6; 8 bases are shared with TRBD1. CDR3 length: 16 residues. Germline CDR1 MDHEN, CDR2 SYDVKM. Trimming removed 6 bases from V and 5 bases from J; junction bases left unmatched: 9. The CDR3 DNA sequence: TGTGCCAGCAGGTACTACCGGGACAGGAATAATTCACCCCTCCACTTT. Residues: CASRYYRDRNNSPLHF. Combining the CDR3 with reference TRBV28 and TRBJ1-6 gives the whole variable domain DVKVTQSSRYLVKRTGEKVFLECVQDMDHENMFWYRQDPGLGLRLIYFSYDVKMKEKGDIPEGYSVSREKKERFSLILESASTNQTSMYLCASRYYRDRNNSPLHFGNGTRLTVT.

This chain links TRBV2 with TRBJ2-1; 9 bases map to TRBD2. The CDR3 length is 17 residues. In germline, CDR1 is SNHLY, CDR2 FYNNEI. V was clipped by 10 bases and J by 4 bases; unmatched bases: 17. The chain's CDR3 is CAKSGSSGTAWYNEQFF. In DNA form, the CDR3 reads TGTGCCAAAAGTGGGTCTAGCGGGACCGCCTGGTACAATGAGCAGTTCTTC. Combining the CDR3 with reference TRBV2 and TRBJ2-1 gives the whole variable domain EPEVTQTPSHQVTQMGQEVILRCVPISNHLYFYWYRQILGQKVEFLVSFYNNEISEKSEIFDDQFSVERPDGSNFTLKIRSTKLEDSAMYFCAKSGSSGTAWYNEQFFGPGTRLTVL.

The genes are TRBV4-2 and TRBJ2-1, with D perhaps TRBD2 (5 bases). The CDR3 has 15 residues. V gave up 4 bases and J gave up 0 bases, with 10 bases separating them. CDR1 and CDR2 from the germline V gene are LGHNA and YNFKEQ. In DNA, the CDR3 is TGTGCCAGCAGCCTCCGGAGGAGCTCCTACAATGAGCAGTTCTTC. The encoded protein is CASSLRRSSYNEQFF.

The J gene is TRBJ2-3, the V gene TRBV10-3; perhaps TRBD1 as D (6 bases). The length of the CDR3 is 13 residues. Trimming shortened V by 7 bases and J by 1 base, and 9 bases separated the two germline ends. Germline V gene lookup returns CDR1 ENHRY and CDR2 SYGVKD. CDR3 in DNA: TGTGCCATCATGGGGGCAGGCACAGATACGCAGTATTTT. Translation: CAIMGAGTDTQYF.

This clone was observed once. The chain combines TRBV11-2 with TRBJ2-3; 8 bases line up with TRBD1. CDR1 is SGHAT and CDR2 is FQNNGV in the germline V gene. The V segment lost 5 bases and the J segment 5 bases; nucleotides outside the gene matches: 6. The CDR3 covers 14 residues. CDR3 residues: CASSPDRARDTQYF. The CDR3 nucleotides read TGTGCCAGCAGCCCGGACAGGGCGAGAGATACGCAGTATTTT.

The gene calls are TRBV6-1 and TRBJ1-1; D is unclear. Germline CDR1 reads MNHNS; CDR2 reads SASEGT. V lost 3 bases, J lost 7 bases, and 15 bases lay in between. There are 14 residues in the CDR3. Here the CDR3 reads CASSDRDFVSEAFF. CDR3 nucleotide sequence: TGTGCCAGCAGTGATCGGGATTTTGTCAGTGAAGCTTTCTTT.

This chain connects TRBV19 to TRBJ1-5; D remains ambiguous. CDR1 is LNHDA and CDR2 is SQIVND in the germline V gene (reference sequence). There are 12 residues in the CDR3. V was trimmed by 10 bases and J by 9 bases, leaving 16 bases between them. The CDR3: CATSSLGRPQHF. CDR3 DNA sequence: TGTGCCACTTCTTCTCTGGGCCGGCCCCAGCATTTT.

This chain connects TRBV6-5 to TRBJ2-7; TRBD2 might be the D (5 bases). The V end lost 4 bases, the J end lost 2 bases, and 6 bases lay between the germline ends. Germline V gives CDR1 MNHEY, CDR2 SVGAGI. The CDR3 consists of 12 residues. CDR3 in amino acids: CASSLEAYEQYF. Written as DNA, the CDR3 is TGTGCCAGCAGTTTGGAGGCCTACGAGCAGTACTTC.

This chain joins TRBV2 and TRBJ2-7; D remains unclear. Germline CDR1 reads SNHLY; CDR2 reads FYNNEI. The CDR3 loop spans 14 amino acids. The germline V and J ends were trimmed by 1 base and 0 bases, with 7 bases remaining between them. This CDR3 is CASSEDRVSYEQYF. CDR3 in DNA: TGTGCCAGCAGTGAAGACCGGGTCTCCTACGAGCAGTACTTC. Together with reference TRBV2 and TRBJ2-7, the CDR3 gives the full variable domain: EPEVTQTPSHQVTQMGQEVILRCVPISNHLYFYWYRQILGQKVEFLVSFYNNEISEKSEIFDDQFSVERPDGSNFTLKIRSTKLEDSAMYFCASSEDRVSYEQYFGPGTRLTVT.